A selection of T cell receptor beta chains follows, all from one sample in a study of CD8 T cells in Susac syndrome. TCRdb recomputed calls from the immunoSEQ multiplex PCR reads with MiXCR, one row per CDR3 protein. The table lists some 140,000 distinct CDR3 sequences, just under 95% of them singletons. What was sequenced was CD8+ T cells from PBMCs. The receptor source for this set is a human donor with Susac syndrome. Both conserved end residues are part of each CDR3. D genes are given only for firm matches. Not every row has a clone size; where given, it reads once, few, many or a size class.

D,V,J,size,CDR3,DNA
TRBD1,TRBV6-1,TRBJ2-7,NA,CASRSPRDRYSYEQYF,TGTGCCAGCAGGTCTCCCCGGGACAGGTACTCCTACGAGCAGTACTTC
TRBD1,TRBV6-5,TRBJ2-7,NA,CASSVTGSYEQYF,TGTGCCAGCAGTGTGACAGGGAGCTACGAGCAGTACTTC
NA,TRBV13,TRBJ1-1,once,CASSAGSANTEAFF,TGTGCCAGCAGCGCTGGATCGGCGAACACTGAAGCTTTCTTT
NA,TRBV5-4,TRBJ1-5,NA,CASSLEEQPQHF,TGTGCCAGCAGCTTGGAGGAGCAGCCCCAGCATTTT
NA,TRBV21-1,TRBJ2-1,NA,CASSKGGFYNEQFF,TGTGCCAGCAGCAAGGGCGGGTTTTACAATGAGCAGTTCTTC
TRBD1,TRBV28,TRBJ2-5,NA,CASSTGGRETQYF,TGTGCCAGCAGTACAGGGGGCCGAGAGACCCAGTACTTC
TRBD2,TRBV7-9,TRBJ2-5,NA,CASSFGTSAYETQYF,TGTGCCAGCAGCTTCGGGACTAGCGCCTACGAGACCCAGTACTTC
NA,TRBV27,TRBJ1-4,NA,CASRTTATNEKLFF,TGTGCCAGCAGGACGACAGCAACTAATGAAAAACTGTTTTTT
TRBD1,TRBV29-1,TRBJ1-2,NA,CSVANTGVGYTF,TGCAGCGTCGCAAACACAGGGGTTGGCTACACCTTC
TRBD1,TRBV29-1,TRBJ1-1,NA,CSVEDGGTAMNTEAFF,TGCAGCGTTGAAGATGGAGGGACAGCGATGAACACTGAAGCTTTCTTT